The clone carrying this TCR beta chain has at least ten counts. V lost 1 base and J lost 6, with 13 bases in between. The CDR3 is 15 residues long. Looked up from germline, CDR1 is SNHLY and CDR2 is FYNNEI. The data are from a study of T cells in Graves' hyperthyroidism and ophthalmopathy. RNA transcripts gave rise to amplified TCR beta CDR3 regions. The TCR CDR3 first-round RT-PCR relied on the HTBI primer set. TCRdb re-called the multiplex PCR reads through MiXCR, storing one row per CDR3 protein. The table shows some 320,000 distinct CDR3 sequences, with 12% to 15% occurring only once. The material sequenced was blood. The clonotype comes from a woman aged 40-49 years with Graves' ophthalmopathy. The chain recombines TRBV2 with TRBJ1-5; no reliable D call. CDR3 coding DNA: TGTGCCAGCAGTGAAGGGGTCTGGGGTGGTCAGCCCCAGCATTTT. Its protein product is CASSEGVWGGQPQHF.